This is a list of T cell receptor beta chains from one sample in a study. TCRdb reprocessed the 5' RACE reads with MiXCR, giving one entry per CDR3 protein. The profile shows roughly 44,000 distinct CDR3 sequences, over 25% of them singletons. Sequenced: memory CD4+ T cells sorted from a lymph node. All receptors derive from a female donor with breast cancer. The CDR3 runs from the conserved cysteine through the conserved F or W. D genes are given only for firm matches. Clone size appears in some rows only: once, few, many, or a class for an expanded clone.

v_call: TRBV12-3/TRBV12-4
d_call: TRBD1
clone_size: -
j_call: TRBJ2-7
cdr3_aa: CASSLGQGDEQYF
cdr3_nt: TGTGCCAGCAGTTTGGGACAGGGTGACGAGCAGTACTTC

v_call: TRBV12-3/TRBV12-4
d_call: TRBD1
clone_size: few
j_call: TRBJ2-2
cdr3_aa: CASSWTGNTGELFF
cdr3_nt: TGTGCCAGCAGTTGGACAGGGAACACCGGGGAGCTGTTTTTT

v_call: TRBV3-1
d_call: -
clone_size: -
j_call: TRBJ1-1
cdr3_aa: CASSKTVMNTEAFF
cdr3_nt: TGTGCCAGCAGCAAGACGGTCATGAACACTGAAGCTTTCTTT

v_call: TRBV6-5
d_call: -
clone_size: -
j_call: TRBJ1-5
cdr3_aa: CASSYSGRPNQPQHF
cdr3_nt: TGTGCCAGCAGTTACTCCGGCAGGCCAAATCAGCCCCAGCATTTT

v_call: TRBV5-1
d_call: -
clone_size: many
j_call: TRBJ1-1
cdr3_aa: CASSFDGRNTEAFF
cdr3_nt: TGCGCCAGCAGCTTCGATGGACGGAACACTGAAGCTTTCTTT

v_call: TRBV12-3/TRBV12-4
d_call: -
clone_size: few
j_call: TRBJ1-1
cdr3_aa: CASSFQVNTEAFF
cdr3_nt: TGTGCCAGCAGTTTTCAGGTCAACACTGAAGCTTTCTTT

v_call: TRBV7-2
d_call: -
clone_size: few
j_call: TRBJ1-6
cdr3_aa: CASSLPGAPWSPLHF
cdr3_nt: TGTGCCAGCAGCTTACCGGGGGCCCCCTGGTCACCCCTCCACTTT

v_call: TRBV7-2
d_call: TRBD2
clone_size: -
j_call: TRBJ2-1
cdr3_aa: CASSFLGGLAYNEQFF
cdr3_nt: TGTGCCAGCAGCTTTCTGGGGGGGTTAGCCTACAATGAGCAGTTCTTC

v_call: TRBV12-3/TRBV12-4
d_call: TRBD2
clone_size: -
j_call: TRBJ2-5
cdr3_aa: CASSSRTTSGDETQHF
cdr3_nt: TGTGCCAGCAGTTCACGTACGACTAGCGGGGATGAGACCCAGCACTTC

v_call: TRBV28
d_call: TRBD1
clone_size: -
j_call: TRBJ2-7
cdr3_aa: CASSLLDRAYEQYF
cdr3_nt: TGTGCCAGCAGTTTATTGGACAGGGCCTACGAGCAGTACTTC

v_call: TRBV12-5
d_call: -
clone_size: few
j_call: TRBJ1-1
cdr3_aa: CASGLQGPVGAFF
cdr3_nt: TGTGCTAGTGGGTTACAGGGCCCCGTGGGAGCTTTCTTT

v_call: TRBV6-5
d_call: TRBD2
clone_size: few
j_call: TRBJ2-2
cdr3_aa: CASRASGLAVTGELFF
cdr3_nt: TGTGCCAGCAGGGCCTCGGGACTAGCGGTTACCGGGGAGCTGTTTTTT

v_call: TRBV7-9
d_call: -
clone_size: -
j_call: TRBJ2-2
cdr3_aa: CASSSRDHTPPPTGELLF
cdr3_nt: TGTGCCAGCAGCTCCAGAGACCATACTCCTCCGCCCACCGGGGAGCTGCTTTTT

v_call: TRBV4-1
d_call: TRBD2
clone_size: -
j_call: TRBJ2-1
cdr3_aa: CASRAASGMRSEQFF
cdr3_nt: TGCGCCAGCAGGGCCGCGAGCGGGATGAGAAGTGAGCAGTTCTTC

v_call: TRBV3-1
d_call: TRBD1
clone_size: few
j_call: TRBJ1-2
cdr3_aa: CASSTLRDRGQLDYGYTF
cdr3_nt: TGTGCCAGCAGCACCTTACGGGACAGGGGACAACTTGACTATGGCTACACCTTC

v_call: TRBV9
d_call: -
clone_size: many
j_call: TRBJ2-7
cdr3_aa: CASSGTGTPYEQYF
cdr3_nt: TGTGCCAGCAGCGGTACCGGGACACCGTACGAGCAGTACTTC

v_call: TRBV27
d_call: -
clone_size: -
j_call: TRBJ1-5
cdr3_aa: CASRPFGVLRQPQHF
cdr3_nt: TGTGCCAGCAGACCCTTTGGGGTCCTCCGTCAGCCCCAGCATTTT

v_call: TRBV12-3/TRBV12-4
d_call: -
clone_size: few
j_call: TRBJ1-5
cdr3_aa: CASTLTGLGKQPQHF
cdr3_nt: TGTGCCAGCACCCTGACAGGTCTAGGCAAACAGCCCCAGCATTTT

v_call: TRBV4-1
d_call: TRBD2
clone_size: -
j_call: TRBJ2-7
cdr3_aa: CASSQGWWYSTGTSGASYEQYF
cdr3_nt: TGCGCCAGCAGCCAAGGGTGGTGGTACAGCACCGGGACTAGCGGGGCTAGCTACGAGCAGTACTTC

v_call: TRBV6-8
d_call: -
clone_size: many
j_call: TRBJ2-3
cdr3_aa: CASSCYLPADYTDTQYF
cdr3_nt: TGTGCCAGCAGTTGCTACCTGCCGGCAGACTACACAGATACGCAGTATTTT

v_call: TRBV12-3/TRBV12-4
d_call: TRBD1
clone_size: -
j_call: TRBJ2-7
cdr3_aa: CASIPTGYSYEQYF
cdr3_nt: TGTGCCAGCATTCCGACAGGGTATTCCTACGAGCAGTACTTC

v_call: TRBV6-6
d_call: -
clone_size: -
j_call: TRBJ1-4
cdr3_aa: CASSYPEKNDEKLFF
cdr3_nt: TGTGCCAGCAGTTACCCCGAGAAAAACGATGAAAAACTGTTTTTT

v_call: TRBV7-9
d_call: -
clone_size: -
j_call: TRBJ1-5
cdr3_aa: CASSPTGENQPQHF
cdr3_nt: TGTGCCAGCAGCCCGACCGGGGAAAATCAGCCCCAGCATTTT

v_call: TRBV7-2
d_call: -
clone_size: -
j_call: TRBJ2-1
cdr3_aa: CASSPRAAYNEQFF
cdr3_nt: TGTGCCAGCAGCCCCCGTGCGGCATACAATGAGCAGTTCTTC

v_call: TRBV5-1
d_call: -
clone_size: few
j_call: TRBJ2-5
cdr3_aa: CASSNQGGETQYF
cdr3_nt: TGCGCCAGCAGCAACCAGGGTGGAGAGACCCAGTACTTC

v_call: TRBV7-6
d_call: -
clone_size: -
j_call: TRBJ2-2
cdr3_aa: CASSLKAGAGGELFF
cdr3_nt: TGTGCCAGCAGCTTAAAGGCAGGGGCTGGCGGGGAGCTGTTTTTT

v_call: TRBV28
d_call: TRBD2
clone_size: -
j_call: TRBJ2-1
cdr3_aa: CASIPGTSVPEQFF
cdr3_nt: TGTGCCAGCATCCCCGGGACTAGCGTTCCTGAGCAGTTCTTC

v_call: TRBV5-1
d_call: TRBD2
clone_size: few
j_call: TRBJ2-2
cdr3_aa: CASSLPSGSHGELFF
cdr3_nt: TGCGCCAGCAGCTTGCCTAGCGGGAGCCACGGGGAGCTGTTTTTT

v_call: TRBV9
d_call: -
clone_size: few
j_call: TRBJ2-3
cdr3_aa: CASSVDASFGTDTQYF
cdr3_nt: TGTGCCAGCAGCGTAGATGCTAGCTTCGGCACAGATACGCAGTATTTT

v_call: TRBV20-1
d_call: -
clone_size: few
j_call: TRBJ2-3
cdr3_aa: CSARVQVTDTQYF
cdr3_nt: TGCAGTGCTAGAGTGCAGGTCACAGATACGCAGTATTTT

v_call: TRBV4-1
d_call: -
clone_size: few
j_call: TRBJ2-5
cdr3_aa: CASSHVANQETQYF
cdr3_nt: TGCGCCAGCAGCCATGTAGCGAACCAAGAGACCCAGTACTTC

v_call: TRBV6-2/TRBV6-3
d_call: -
clone_size: -
j_call: TRBJ1-1
cdr3_aa: CASSTHGSEAFF
cdr3_nt: TGTGCCAGCTCAACCCACGGCAGCGAAGCTTTCTTT

v_call: TRBV6-1
d_call: -
clone_size: few
j_call: TRBJ2-6
cdr3_aa: CASASSGANVLTF
cdr3_nt: TGTGCCAGCGCGTCGTCTGGGGCCAACGTCCTGACTTTC

v_call: TRBV6-5
d_call: -
clone_size: -
j_call: TRBJ1-6
cdr3_aa: CASTEGGNSYNSPLHF
cdr3_nt: TGTGCCAGCACCGAGGGGGGGAACTCCTATAATTCACCCCTCCACTTT

v_call: TRBV4-1
d_call: TRBD1
clone_size: few
j_call: TRBJ2-7
cdr3_aa: CASSQDRGREQYF
cdr3_nt: TGCGCCAGCAGCCAAGACAGGGGGCGAGAGCAGTACTTC

v_call: TRBV5-1
d_call: TRBD1
clone_size: few
j_call: TRBJ1-2
cdr3_aa: CASSLASGGAFGYTF
cdr3_nt: TGCGCCAGCAGCTTGGCGTCAGGGGGCGCTTTTGGCTACACCTTC

v_call: TRBV20-1
d_call: TRBD1
clone_size: few
j_call: TRBJ1-2
cdr3_aa: CSARDSTGGAGYTF
cdr3_nt: TGCAGTGCTAGAGATAGTACAGGGGGCGCAGGCTACACCTTC

v_call: TRBV7-3
d_call: TRBD2
clone_size: few
j_call: TRBJ2-7
cdr3_aa: CASSLTSGESYEQYF
cdr3_nt: TGTGCCAGCAGCTTAACTAGCGGGGAATCCTACGAGCAGTACTTC

v_call: TRBV27
d_call: -
clone_size: few
j_call: TRBJ1-4
cdr3_aa: CASSSRPSLEKLFF
cdr3_nt: TGTGCCAGCAGTTCCCGGCCCTCCCTTGAAAAACTGTTTTTT

v_call: TRBV7-2
d_call: -
clone_size: -
j_call: TRBJ2-2
cdr3_aa: CASSLGQRNTGELFF
cdr3_nt: TGTGCCAGCAGCTTAGGACAGAGGAACACCGGGGAGCTGTTTTTT

v_call: TRBV20-1
d_call: TRBD2
clone_size: -
j_call: TRBJ2-3
cdr3_aa: CSGNREVRTDTQYF
cdr3_nt: TGCAGTGGAAATCGGGAGGTCCGCACAGATACGCAGTATTTT

v_call: TRBV20-1
d_call: TRBD2
clone_size: -
j_call: TRBJ2-3
cdr3_aa: CSADVAGVGDTQYF
cdr3_nt: TGCAGTGCTGACGTAGCGGGAGTAGGGGATACGCAGTATTTT

v_call: TRBV6-1
d_call: TRBD1
clone_size: -
j_call: TRBJ2-3
cdr3_aa: CASSEAPRTGPTDTQYF
cdr3_nt: TGTGCCAGCAGTGAAGCTCCCCGGACAGGGCCGACAGATACGCAGTATTTT

v_call: TRBV3-1
d_call: -
clone_size: few
j_call: TRBJ1-1
cdr3_aa: CASSQGGNTEAFF
cdr3_nt: TGTGCCAGCAGCCAAGGAGGGAACACTGAAGCTTTCTTT

v_call: TRBV5-1
d_call: -
clone_size: few
j_call: TRBJ2-3
cdr3_aa: CASSLSQSTDTQYF
cdr3_nt: TGCGCCAGCAGCTTGAGTCAAAGCACAGATACGCAGTATTTT

v_call: TRBV5-1
d_call: TRBD2
clone_size: -
j_call: TRBJ2-3
cdr3_aa: CASSLVGREQDTQYF
cdr3_nt: TGCGCCAGCAGCTTGGTGGGGCGGGAGCAAGATACGCAGTATTTT

v_call: TRBV11-2
d_call: -
clone_size: -
j_call: TRBJ2-7
cdr3_aa: CASSLAGARHTYEQYF
cdr3_nt: TGTGCCAGCAGCTTAGCAGGGGCAAGACATACCTACGAGCAGTACTTC

v_call: TRBV6-5
d_call: -
clone_size: -
j_call: TRBJ2-5
cdr3_aa: CASGNNQETQYF
cdr3_nt: TGTGCCAGCGGGAACAACCAAGAGACCCAGTACTTC

v_call: TRBV7-2
d_call: -
clone_size: few
j_call: TRBJ2-7
cdr3_aa: CASSRSGSLYSSYEQYF
cdr3_nt: TGTGCCAGCAGCCGTTCGGGGAGCCTCTATTCCAGCTACGAGCAGTACTTC

v_call: TRBV20-1
d_call: -
clone_size: -
j_call: TRBJ2-7
cdr3_aa: CSARQTTLGEQYF
cdr3_nt: TGCAGTGCTAGACAAACGACCTTAGGAGAGCAGTACTTC

v_call: TRBV7-9
d_call: -
clone_size: -
j_call: TRBJ2-5
cdr3_aa: CASSLVWQETQYF
cdr3_nt: TGTGCCAGCAGCTTAGTATGGCAAGAGACCCAGTACTTC

v_call: TRBV5-1
d_call: -
clone_size: -
j_call: TRBJ2-2
cdr3_aa: CASSPSGAGLNTGELFF
cdr3_nt: TGCGCCAGCAGCCCGTCCGGGGCGGGGCTGAACACCGGGGAGCTGTTTTTT